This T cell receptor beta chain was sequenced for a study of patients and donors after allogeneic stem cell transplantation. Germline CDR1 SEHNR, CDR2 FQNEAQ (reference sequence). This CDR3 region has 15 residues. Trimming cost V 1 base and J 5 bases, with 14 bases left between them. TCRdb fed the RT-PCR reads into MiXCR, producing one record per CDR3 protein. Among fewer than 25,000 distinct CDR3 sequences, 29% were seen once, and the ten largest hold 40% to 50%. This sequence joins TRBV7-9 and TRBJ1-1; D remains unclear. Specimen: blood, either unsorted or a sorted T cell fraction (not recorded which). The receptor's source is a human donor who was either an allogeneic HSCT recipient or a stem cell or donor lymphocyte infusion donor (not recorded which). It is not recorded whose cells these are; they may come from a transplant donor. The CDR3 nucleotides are TGTGCCAGCAGCTTAGAGAACGGAGGGTGGACTGAAGCTTTCTTT. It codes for CASSLENGGWTEAFF.